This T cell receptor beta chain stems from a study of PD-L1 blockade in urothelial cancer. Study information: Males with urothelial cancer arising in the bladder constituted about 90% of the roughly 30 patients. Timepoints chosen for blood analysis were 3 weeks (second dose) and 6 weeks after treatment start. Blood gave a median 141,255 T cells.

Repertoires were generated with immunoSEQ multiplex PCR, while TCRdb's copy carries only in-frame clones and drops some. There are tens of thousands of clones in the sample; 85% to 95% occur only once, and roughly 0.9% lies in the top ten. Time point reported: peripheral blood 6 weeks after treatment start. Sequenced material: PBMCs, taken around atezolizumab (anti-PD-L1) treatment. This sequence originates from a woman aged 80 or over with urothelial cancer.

The CDR3 sequence is CASTSSSGRSYEQYF. The CDR3 bases are TGTGCCAGCACCTCATCTAGCGGGAGAAGTTACGAGCAGTACTTC. The V call is TRBV6-5, the J call TRBJ2-7; 10 nucleotides agree with TRBD2. With V trimmed by 7 bases and J by 4 bases, 10 bases remained unmatched. CDR1 MNHEY and CDR2 SVGAGI come from the germline V gene. The CDR3 is 15 amino acids.